Sequencing of this TCR beta chain was carried out in a study of PD-1 blockade in classical Hodgkin lymphoma. Looking at the study overall: The patients were dosed with nivolumab 3 mg/kg, infused intravenously every 2 weeks. Study findings and constraints: Newly diagnosed patients reportedly had lower baseline TCR diversity than healthy donors. The drivers behind the repertoire differences, possibly disease activity or prior therapy, remain undefined. Baseline diversity was lower in partial responders and progressors than complete responders.

The junction had 5 bases not matched to a gene; V was cut back by 5 bases and J by 0 bases. The CDR3 runs to 17 residues. CDR1 is SGHVS, CDR2 FQNEAQ, per germline. This clone occurred a few times. Antigen unknown. Profiling relied on immunoSEQ multiplex PCR, and the TCRdb table lists in-frame clones only, not all of them. There are roughly 14,000 clones in the sample; roughly three quarters occur only once, and under 30% lies in the top ten. No patient escaped relapse after autologous stem cell transplantation, and brentuximab vedotin exposure varied. The chain couples TRBV7-8 to TRBJ2-1; 12 bases are a match to TRBD2. The sequences come from peripheral blood mononuclear cells (PBMCs), collected before the second cycle of nivolumab. This receptor was obtained from a human donor with classical Hodgkin lymphoma. The CDR3 is CASSMGLAGDSYNEQFF. CDR3 in DNA: TGTGCCAGCAGCATGGGACTAGCGGGCGACTCCTACAATGAGCAGTTCTTC.